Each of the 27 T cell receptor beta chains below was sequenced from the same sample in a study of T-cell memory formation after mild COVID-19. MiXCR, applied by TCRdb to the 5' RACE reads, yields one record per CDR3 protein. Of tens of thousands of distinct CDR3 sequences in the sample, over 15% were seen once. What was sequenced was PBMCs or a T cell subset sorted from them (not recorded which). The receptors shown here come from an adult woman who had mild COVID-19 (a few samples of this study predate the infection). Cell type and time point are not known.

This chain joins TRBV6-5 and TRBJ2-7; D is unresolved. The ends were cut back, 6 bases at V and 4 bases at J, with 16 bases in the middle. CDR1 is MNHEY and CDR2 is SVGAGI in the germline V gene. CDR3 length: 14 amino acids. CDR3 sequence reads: CASSHASLGYEQYF. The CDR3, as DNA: TGTGCCAGCAGCCACGCCAGTCTGGGTTACGAGCAGTACTTC.

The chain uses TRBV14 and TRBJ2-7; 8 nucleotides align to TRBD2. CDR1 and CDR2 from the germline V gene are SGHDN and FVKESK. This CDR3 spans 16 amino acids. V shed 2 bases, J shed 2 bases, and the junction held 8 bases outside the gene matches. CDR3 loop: CASSQQRELRTYEQYF. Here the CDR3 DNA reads TGTGCCAGCAGCCAACAGCGGGAGCTAAGGACCTACGAGCAGTACTTC.

CDR3 loop: CASSPEDRSSYEQYF. DNA for the CDR3: TGTGCCAGCAGTCCCGAGGACAGGAGCTCCTACGAGCAGTACTTC. This chain links TRBV7-8 with TRBJ2-7; the match to TRBD1 covers 7 bases. The CDR3 consists of 15 residues. Looked up from germline, CDR1 is SGHVS and CDR2 is FQNEAQ. Losses at the gene ends were 6 bases for V and 0 bases for J; bases not matched to a gene: 8. The full variable domain, in which reference TRBV7-8 and TRBJ2-7 provide the parts outside the CDR3, is GAGVSQSPRYKVAKRGQDVALRCDPISGHVSLFWYQQALGQGPEFLTYFQNEAQLDKSGLPSDRFFAERPEGSVSTLKIQRTQQEDSAVYLCASSPEDRSSYEQYFGPGTRLTVT.

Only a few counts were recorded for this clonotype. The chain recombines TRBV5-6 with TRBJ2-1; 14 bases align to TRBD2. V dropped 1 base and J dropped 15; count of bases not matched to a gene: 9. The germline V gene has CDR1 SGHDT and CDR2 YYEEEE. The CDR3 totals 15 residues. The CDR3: CASSLSGTSGSGTFF. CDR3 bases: TGTGCCAGCAGCTTGAGCGGGACTAGCGGGAGCGGTACGTTCTTC.

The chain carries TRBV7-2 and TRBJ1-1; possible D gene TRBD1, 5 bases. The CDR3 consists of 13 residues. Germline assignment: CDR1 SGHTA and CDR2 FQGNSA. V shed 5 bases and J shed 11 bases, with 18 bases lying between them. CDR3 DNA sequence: TGTGCCAGCAGCGAGGGGATCGCCTTCTGGGCTTTCTTT. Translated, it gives CASSEGIAFWAFF.

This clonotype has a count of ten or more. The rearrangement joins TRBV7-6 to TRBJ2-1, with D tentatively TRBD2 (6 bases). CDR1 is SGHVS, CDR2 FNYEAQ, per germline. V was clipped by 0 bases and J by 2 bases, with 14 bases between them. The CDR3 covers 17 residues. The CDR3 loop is CASSLAQSGLPYNEQFF. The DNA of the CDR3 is TGTGCCAGCAGCTTAGCTCAGAGCGGGCTTCCCTACAATGAGCAGTTCTTC.

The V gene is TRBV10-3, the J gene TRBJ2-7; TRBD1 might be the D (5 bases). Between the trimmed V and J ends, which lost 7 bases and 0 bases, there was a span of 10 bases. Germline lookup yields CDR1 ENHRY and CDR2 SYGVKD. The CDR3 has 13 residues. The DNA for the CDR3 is TGTGCCATCACCGAGGACACCTCCTACGAGCAGTACTTC. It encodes CAITEDTSYEQYF.

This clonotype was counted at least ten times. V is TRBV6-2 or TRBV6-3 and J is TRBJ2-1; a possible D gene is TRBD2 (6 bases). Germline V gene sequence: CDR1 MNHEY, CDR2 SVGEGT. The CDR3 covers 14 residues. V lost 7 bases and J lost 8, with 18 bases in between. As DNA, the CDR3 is TGTGCCAGCACCCCGGGACTGGGCGGCCATGAGCAGTTCTTC. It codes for CASTPGLGGHEQFF.

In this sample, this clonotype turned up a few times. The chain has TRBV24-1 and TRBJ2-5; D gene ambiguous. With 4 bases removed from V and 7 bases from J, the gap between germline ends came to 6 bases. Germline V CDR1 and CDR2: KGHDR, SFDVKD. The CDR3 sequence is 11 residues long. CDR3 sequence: CATSDPMTQYF. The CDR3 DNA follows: TGTGCCACCAGTGACCCAATGACCCAGTACTTC.

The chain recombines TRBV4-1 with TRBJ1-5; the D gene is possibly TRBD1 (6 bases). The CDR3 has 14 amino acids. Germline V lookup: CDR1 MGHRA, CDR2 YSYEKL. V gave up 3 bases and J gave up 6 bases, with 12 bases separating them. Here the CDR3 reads CASSHTQGSQPQHF. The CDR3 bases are TGCGCCAGCAGCCATACCCAGGGGTCTCAGCCCCAGCATTTT.

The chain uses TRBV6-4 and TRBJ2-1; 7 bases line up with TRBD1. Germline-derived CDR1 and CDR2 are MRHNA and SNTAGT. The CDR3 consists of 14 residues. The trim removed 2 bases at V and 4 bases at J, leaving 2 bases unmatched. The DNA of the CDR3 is TGTGCCAGCAGTGACGGACAGGAGTACAATGAGCAGTTCTTC. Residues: CASSDGQEYNEQFF.

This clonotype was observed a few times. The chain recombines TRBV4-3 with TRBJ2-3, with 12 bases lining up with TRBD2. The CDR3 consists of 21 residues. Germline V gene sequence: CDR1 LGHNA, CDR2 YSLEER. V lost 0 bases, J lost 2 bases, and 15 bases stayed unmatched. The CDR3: CASSQDTLASGRGSITDTQYF. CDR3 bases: TGCGCCAGCAGCCAAGATACCCTGGCTAGCGGGAGGGGTTCCATCACAGATACGCAGTATTTT.

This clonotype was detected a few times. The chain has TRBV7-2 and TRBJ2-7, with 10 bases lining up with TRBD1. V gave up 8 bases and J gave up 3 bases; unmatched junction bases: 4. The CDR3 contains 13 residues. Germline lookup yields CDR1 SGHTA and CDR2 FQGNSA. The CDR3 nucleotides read TGTGCCAGCCGGGGGACAGGGGTCTACGAGCAGTACTTC. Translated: CASRGTGVYEQYF.

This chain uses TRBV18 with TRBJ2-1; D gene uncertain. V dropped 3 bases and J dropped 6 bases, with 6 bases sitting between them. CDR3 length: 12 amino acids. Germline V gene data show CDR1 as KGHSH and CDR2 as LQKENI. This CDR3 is CASSPNTNEQFF. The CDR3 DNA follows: TGTGCCAGCTCACCGAATACCAATGAGCAGTTCTTC.

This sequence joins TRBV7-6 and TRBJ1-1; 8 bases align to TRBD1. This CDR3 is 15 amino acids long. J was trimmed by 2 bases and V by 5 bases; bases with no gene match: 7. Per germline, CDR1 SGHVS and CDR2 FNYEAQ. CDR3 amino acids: CASSAVDRDNTEAFF. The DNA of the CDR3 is TGTGCCAGCAGCGCCGTGGACAGGGACAACACTGAAGCTTTCTTT.

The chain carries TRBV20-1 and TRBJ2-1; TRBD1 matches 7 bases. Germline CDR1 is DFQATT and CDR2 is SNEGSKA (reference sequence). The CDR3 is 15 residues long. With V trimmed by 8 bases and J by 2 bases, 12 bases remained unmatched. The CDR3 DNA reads TGCAGTCGAACACCAAGGGACAGAGCCTACAATGAGCAGTTCTTC. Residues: CSRTPRDRAYNEQFF.

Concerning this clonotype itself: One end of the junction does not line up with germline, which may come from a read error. This chain's CDR3 is CASSPSWTAAVGNEQFF. The CDR3 DNA follows: TGTGCTAGCAGCCCTTCTTGGACGGCCGCGGTGGGGAATGAGCAGTTCTTC. The V and J genes are TRBV7-7 and TRBJ2-1; the D is unclear. Germline CDR1 is SSHAT and CDR2 is FNYEAQ (reference sequence). The CDR3 is 17 residues long.

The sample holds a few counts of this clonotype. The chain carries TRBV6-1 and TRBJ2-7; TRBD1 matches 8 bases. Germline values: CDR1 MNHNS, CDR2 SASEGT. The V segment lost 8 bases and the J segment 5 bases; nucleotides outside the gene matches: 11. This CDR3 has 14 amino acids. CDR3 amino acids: CASLEGTGGNEQYF. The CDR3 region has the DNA TGTGCCAGCCTCGAGGGGACAGGAGGTAACGAGCAGTACTTC.

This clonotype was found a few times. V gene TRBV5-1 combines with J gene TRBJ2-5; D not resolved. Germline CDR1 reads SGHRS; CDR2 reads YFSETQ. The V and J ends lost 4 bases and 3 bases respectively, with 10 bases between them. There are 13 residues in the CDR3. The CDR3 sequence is CASSPRPEETQYF. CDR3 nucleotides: TGCGCCAGCAGCCCCCGTCCAGAAGAGACCCAGTACTTC.

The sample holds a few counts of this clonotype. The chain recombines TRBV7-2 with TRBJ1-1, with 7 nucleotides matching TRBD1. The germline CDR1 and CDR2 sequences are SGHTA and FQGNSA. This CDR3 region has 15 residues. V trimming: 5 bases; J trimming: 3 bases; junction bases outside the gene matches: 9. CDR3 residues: CASSPGGGLDTEAFF. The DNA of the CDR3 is TGTGCCAGCAGCCCGGGAGGGGGCTTAGACACTGAAGCTTTCTTT. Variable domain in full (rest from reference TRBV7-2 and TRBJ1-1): GAGVSQSPSNKVTEKGKDVELRCDPISGHTALYWYRQSLGQGLEFLIYFQGNSAPDKSGLPSDRFSAERTGGSVSTLTIQRTQQEDSAVYLCASSPGGGLDTEAFFGQGTRLTVV.

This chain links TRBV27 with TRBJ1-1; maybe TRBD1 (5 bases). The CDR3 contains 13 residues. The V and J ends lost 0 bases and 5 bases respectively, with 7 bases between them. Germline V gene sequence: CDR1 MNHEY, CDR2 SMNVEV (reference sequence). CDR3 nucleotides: TGTGCCAGCAGTTTATCGCGACAGACTGAAGCTTTCTTT. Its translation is CASSLSRQTEAFF.

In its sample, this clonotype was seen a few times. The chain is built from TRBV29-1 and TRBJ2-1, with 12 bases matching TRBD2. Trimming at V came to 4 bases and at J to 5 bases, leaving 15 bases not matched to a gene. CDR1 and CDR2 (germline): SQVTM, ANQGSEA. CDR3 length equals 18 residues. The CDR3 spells CSVAGSLAGGLVDNEQFF. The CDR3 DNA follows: TGCAGCGTTGCCGGTTCTCTAGCGGGGGGGCTGGTTGACAATGAGCAGTTCTTC.

The CDR3 is CASSPGQGDWDEQFF. CDR3 bases: TGTGCCAGCAGCCCGGGACAGGGGGATTGGGATGAGCAGTTCTTC. The chain is built from TRBV7-3 and TRBJ2-1, with 11 bases lining up with TRBD1. This CDR3 contains 15 residues. Germline V gene data show CDR1 as SGHTA and CDR2 as FQGTGA. V lost 5 bases, J lost 8 bases, and 8 bases stayed unmatched.

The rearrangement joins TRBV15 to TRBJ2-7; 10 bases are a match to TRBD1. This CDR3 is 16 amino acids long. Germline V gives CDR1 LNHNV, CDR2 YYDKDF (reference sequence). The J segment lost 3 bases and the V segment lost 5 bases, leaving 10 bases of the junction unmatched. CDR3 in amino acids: CATSLELGTGVYEQYF. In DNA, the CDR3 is TGTGCCACCAGCCTCGAGTTGGGGACAGGGGTCTACGAGCAGTACTTC.

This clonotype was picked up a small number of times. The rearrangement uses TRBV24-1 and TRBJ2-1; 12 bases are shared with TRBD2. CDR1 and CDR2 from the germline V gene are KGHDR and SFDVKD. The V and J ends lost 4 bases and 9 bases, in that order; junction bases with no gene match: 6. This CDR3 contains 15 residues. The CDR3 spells CATSDGLAGPIEQFF. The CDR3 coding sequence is TGTGCCACCAGTGACGGACTAGCGGGACCTATTGAGCAGTTCTTC.

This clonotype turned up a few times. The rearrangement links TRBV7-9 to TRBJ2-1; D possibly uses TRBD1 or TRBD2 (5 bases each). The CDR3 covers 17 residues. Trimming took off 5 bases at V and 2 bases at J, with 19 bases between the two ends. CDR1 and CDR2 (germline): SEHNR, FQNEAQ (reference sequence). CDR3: CASSPRDGIEAYNEQFF. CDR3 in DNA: TGTGCCAGCAGCCCCCGGGACGGGATTGAGGCCTACAATGAGCAGTTCTTC.

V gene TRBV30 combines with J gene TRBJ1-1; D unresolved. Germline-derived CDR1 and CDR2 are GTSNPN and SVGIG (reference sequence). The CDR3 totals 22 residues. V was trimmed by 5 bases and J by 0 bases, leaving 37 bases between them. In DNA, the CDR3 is TGTGCCTGGTACCCTCTAGCTACATTCATAGCCTCCATCGGCACATTGAACACTGAAGCTTTCTTT. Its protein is CAWYPLATFIASIGTLNTEAFF.